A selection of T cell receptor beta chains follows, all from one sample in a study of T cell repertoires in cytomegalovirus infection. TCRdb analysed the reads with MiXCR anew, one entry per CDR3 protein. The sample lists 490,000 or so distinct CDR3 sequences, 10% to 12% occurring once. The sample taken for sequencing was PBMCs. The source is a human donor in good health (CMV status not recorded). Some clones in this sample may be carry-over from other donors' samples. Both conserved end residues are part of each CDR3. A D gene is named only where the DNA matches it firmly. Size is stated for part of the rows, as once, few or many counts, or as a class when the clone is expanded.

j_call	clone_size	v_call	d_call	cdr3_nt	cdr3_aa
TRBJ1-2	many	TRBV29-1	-	TGCAGCGTTGTGCCCCCCGGACGCTATGGCTACACCTTC	CSVVPPGRYGYTF
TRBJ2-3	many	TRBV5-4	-	TGTGCCAGCAGCTCCGGGACACCACTCACAGATACGCAGTATTTT	CASSSGTPLTDTQYF
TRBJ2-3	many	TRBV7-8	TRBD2	TGTGCCAGCAGCTTCCTAGCGGGGGCAAACACAGATACGCAGTATTTT	CASSFLAGANTDTQYF
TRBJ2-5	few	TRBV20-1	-	TGCAGTGCTAATTACATCGCTCAAGAGACCCAGTACTTC	CSANYIAQETQYF
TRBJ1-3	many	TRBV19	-	TGTGCCAGTAAACCCCAGGAGGACAGCGTATTTCACTCTGGAAACACCATATATTTT	CASKPQEDSVFHSGNTIYF
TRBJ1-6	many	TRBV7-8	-	TGTGCCAGCAGCTCCCCGGATTCACCCCTCCACTTT	CASSSPDSPLHF
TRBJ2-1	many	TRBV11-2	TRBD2	TGTGAGAGCGGGAGCCCTTCTACTTACAATGAGCAGTTCTTC	CESGSPSTYNEQFF
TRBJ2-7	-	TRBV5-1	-	TGCGCCAGCAGCGCCCTGGGGACTGCACCCTACGAGCAGTACTTC	CASSALGTAPYEQYF
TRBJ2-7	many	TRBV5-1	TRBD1	TGCGCCAGCAGTCCGTTGGGACAGTCGAACTACGAGCAGTACTTC	CASSPLGQSNYEQYF
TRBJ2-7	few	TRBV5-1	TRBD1	TGCGCCAGCAGCCTATCACAGGGGTACGAGCAGTACTTC	CASSLSQGYEQYF
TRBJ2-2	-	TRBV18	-	TGTGCCAGCTCACCACTGAAGACCGGGGAGCTGTTTTTT	CASSPLKTGELFF
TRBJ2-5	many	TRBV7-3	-	TGTGCCAGCAGTCCCCTCGGGCCCCCAGGGACCCAGTACTTC	CASSPLGPPGTQYF
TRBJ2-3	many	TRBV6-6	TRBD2	TGTGCCAGCAGTTATCTCACTAGCGGGAGGGCCCCGGGCACAGATACGCAGTATTTT	CASSYLTSGRAPGTDTQYF